This entry concerns a single TCR beta chain. Its antigen is still unknown. The CDR3 runs to 14 residues. J lost 9 bases, V lost 1 base, and 2 bases had no gene match. The germline CDR1 and CDR2 sequences are MGHRA and YSYEKL. This record comes from a study of cytomegalovirus exposure and HLA in healthy donors. Primers for the PCR totalled 60 Vbeta and 13 Jbeta. Authors' data handling: As a later analysis found, there were tens of millions of unique TCR beta chains, of which roughly 11 million were shared. The data were produced by immunoSEQ multiplex PCR, yet TCRdb's version contains in-frame clones alone and is incomplete. The V and J calls and the clone size are those of that table, but D and trimming were determined from the DNA. There are fewer than 200,000 clones in the sample; roughly 84% occur only once, and approximately 1.6% lies in the top ten. Notes on the study in general: Fewer N-insertions than the roughly 670-donor mean were reportedly shown by an Asian-associated ancestry cluster in a later analysis. Several of the most significant clusters were apparently associated with common viral pathogens in a later analysis. Sequencing depth across donors, presence/absence analyses assumed, was roughly uniform.

The chain links TRBV4-1 to TRBJ1-6; 8 bases are a match to TRBD1. The origin of this receptor is a male donor in good health and CMV-seronegative. The specimen sequenced was PBMCs. In DNA, the CDR3 is TGCGCCAGCAGCCAAGGACAGGGGAGTTCACCCCTCCACTTT. Its translation is CASSQGQGSSPLHF.